A selection of T cell receptor beta chains follows, all from one sample in a study of blood T cell repertoires in COVID-19. TCRdb's table, derived via immunoSEQ multiplex PCR, lists solely in-frame clones and lacks some. The sample carries about 200,000 clones, 87% recorded once. The sample comprised peripheral blood. The receptors derive from a man aged 55 to 69 with active or convalescent COVID-19. CDR3s include the opening cysteine and the closing phenylalanine or tryptophan. Fields, in order: J gene, D gene, V gene, clone size, CDR3 protein, CDR3 DNA. The D gene is left open where the match is weak. Clone sizes are given selectively: once, few, many, or a class where the clone is expanded.

TRBJ1-1 | NA | TRBV27 | NA | CASSLRRVNTEAFF | TGTGCCAGCAGTTTGCGCAGGGTGAACACTGAAGCTTTCTTT
TRBJ2-5 | TRBD1 | TRBV6-5 | NA | CAITGQGIQETQYF | TGTGCCATCACCGGACAGGGGATACAAGAGACCCAGTACTTC
TRBJ2-1 | NA | TRBV6-5 | once | CAGGGRGGREQFF | TGTGCCGGCGGAGGTAGGGGGGGCAGGGAGCAGTTCTTC
TRBJ1-6 | NA | TRBV19 | few | CASSIGGGANSPLHF | TGTGCCAGTAGTATTGGTGGAGGGGCGAATTCACCCCTCCACTTT
TRBJ2-7 | TRBD1 | TRBV6-5 | NA | CASSHKQGAGYEQYF | TGTGCCAGCAGCCATAAACAGGGGGCGGGATACGAGCAGTACTTC
TRBJ2-5 | TRBD2 | TRBV2 | NA | CASRGLKETQYF | TGTGCCAGCAGGGGACTAAAAGAGACCCAGTACTTC
TRBJ1-1 | NA | TRBV7-8 | NA | CASSPRQVNTEAFF | TGTGCCAGCAGCCCGAGACAGGTGAACACTGAAGCTTTCTTT
TRBJ1-2 | NA | TRBV7-6 | NA | CASSPTSGTGYTF | TGTGCCAGCAGCCCCACCTCCGGGACAGGCTACACCTTC
TRBJ1-2 | TRBD1 | TRBV6-5 | NA | CASSYSWTGYGYTF | TGTGCCAGCAGTTATTCCTGGACAGGCTATGGCTACACCTTC
TRBJ2-3 | NA | TRBV9 | NA | CASSVGFGTDTQYF | TGTGCCAGCAGCGTAGGGTTCGGGACAGATACGCAGTATTTT
TRBJ2-2 | TRBD2 | TRBV6-6 | NA | CASSPFSGGAGTGELFF | TGTGCCAGCAGTCCTTTTAGCGGGGGGGCCGGCACCGGGGAGCTGTTTTTT
TRBJ1-5 | NA | TRBV27 | few | CASSLRGNQPQHF | TGTGCCAGCAGTTTAAGGGGGAATCAGCCCCAGCATTTT
TRBJ2-4 | TRBD2 | TRBV7-2 | NA | CASSLEVQTLGEGNIQYF | TGTGCCAGCAGCTTAGAGGTGCAAACGCTTGGGGAGGGCAACATTCAGTACTTC
TRBJ1-2 | TRBD1 | TRBV6-5 | NA | CASTYSQGAYGYTF | TGTGCCAGCACATATTCGCAGGGGGCCTATGGCTACACCTTC
TRBJ2-1 | NA | TRBV14 | once | CASSQGGGQYNEQFF | TGTGCCAGCAGCCAAGGCGGGGGCCAATACAATGAGCAGTTCTTC
TRBJ1-5 | NA | TRBV2 | NA | CASSGQPRGGQPQHF | TGTGCCAGCAGTGGGCAGCCAAGGGGGGGACAGCCCCAGCATTTT
TRBJ1-2 | NA | TRBV7-9 | NA | CASRLDGNYGYTF | TGTGCCAGCAGGTTAGACGGGAACTATGGCTACACCTTC
TRBJ2-7 | NA | TRBV6-5 | NA | CASQNEVRSYEQYF | TGTGCCAGTCAGAATGAGGTGAGGTCCTACGAGCAGTACTTC
TRBJ1-2 | TRBD1 | TRBV5-5 | NA | CASSSTGGDYLVYGYTF | TGTGCCAGCAGCTCGACAGGGGGCGATTATTTGGTTTATGGCTACACCTTC
TRBJ2-1 | NA | TRBV27 | few | CASSHKRAISYNEQFF | TGTGCCAGCAGTCATAAGCGGGCGATTTCCTACAATGAGCAGTTCTTC
TRBJ2-1 | TRBD1 | TRBV3-1/TRBV3-2 | NA | CASSWDRGDEQFF | TGTGCCAGCAGCTGGGACAGGGGCGATGAGCAGTTCTTC
TRBJ2-5 | TRBD1 | TRBV5-4 | NA | CASSGTGQGGAGQYF | TGTGCCAGCAGCGGAACGGGACAGGGGGGAGCTGGCCAGTACTTC
TRBJ2-5 | NA | TRBV5-4 | NA | CASSAGVGETQYF | TGTGCCAGCAGCGCCGGGGTCGGGGAGACCCAGTACTTC